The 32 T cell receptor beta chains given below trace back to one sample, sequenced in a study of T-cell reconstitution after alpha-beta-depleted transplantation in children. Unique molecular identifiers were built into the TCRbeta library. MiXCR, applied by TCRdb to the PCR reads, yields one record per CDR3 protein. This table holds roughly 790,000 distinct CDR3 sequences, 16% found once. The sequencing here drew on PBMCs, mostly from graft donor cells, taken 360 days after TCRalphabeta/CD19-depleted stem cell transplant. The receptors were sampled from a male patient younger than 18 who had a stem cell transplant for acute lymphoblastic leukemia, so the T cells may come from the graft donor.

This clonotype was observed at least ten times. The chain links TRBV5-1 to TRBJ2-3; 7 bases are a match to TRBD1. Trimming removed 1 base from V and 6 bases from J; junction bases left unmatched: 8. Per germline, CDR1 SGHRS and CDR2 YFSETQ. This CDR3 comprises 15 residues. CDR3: CASSLRTGQTDTQYF. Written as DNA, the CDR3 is TGCGCCAGCAGCTTGAGGACAGGACAGACGGATACGCAGTATTTT.

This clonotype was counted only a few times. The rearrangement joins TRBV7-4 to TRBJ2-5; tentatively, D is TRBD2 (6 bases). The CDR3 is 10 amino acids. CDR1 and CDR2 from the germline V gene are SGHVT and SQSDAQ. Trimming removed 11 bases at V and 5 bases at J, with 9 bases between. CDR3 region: CAREWETQYF. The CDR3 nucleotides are TGTGCCCGGGAGTGGGAGACCCAGTACTTC.

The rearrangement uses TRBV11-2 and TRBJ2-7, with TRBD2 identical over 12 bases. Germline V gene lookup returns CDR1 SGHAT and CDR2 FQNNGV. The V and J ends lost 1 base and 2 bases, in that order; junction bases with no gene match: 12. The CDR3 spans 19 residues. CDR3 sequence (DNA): TGTGCCAGCAGCTTAGGGGCCGGGACTAGCGGGCGAAAGCCCTACGAGCAGTACTTC. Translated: CASSLGAGTSGRKPYEQYF. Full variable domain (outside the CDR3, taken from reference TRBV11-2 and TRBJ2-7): EAGVAQSPRYKIIEKRQSVAFWCNPISGHATLYWYQQILGQGPKLLIQFQNNGVVDDSQLPKDRFSAERLKGVDSTLKIQPAKLEDSAVYLCASSLGAGTSGRKPYEQYFGPGTRLTVT.

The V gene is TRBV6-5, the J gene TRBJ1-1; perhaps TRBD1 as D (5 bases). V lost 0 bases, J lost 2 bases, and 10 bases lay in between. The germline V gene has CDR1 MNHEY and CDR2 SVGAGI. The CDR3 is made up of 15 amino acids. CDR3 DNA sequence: TGTGCCAGCAGTTACTCGCGACAGATAAACACTGAAGCTTTCTTT. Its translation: CASSYSRQINTEAFF.

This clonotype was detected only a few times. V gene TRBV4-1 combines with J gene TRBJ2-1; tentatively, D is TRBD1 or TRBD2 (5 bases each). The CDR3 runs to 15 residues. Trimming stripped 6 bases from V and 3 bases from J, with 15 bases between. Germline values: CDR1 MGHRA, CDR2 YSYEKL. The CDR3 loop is CASRAEGSLYNEQFF. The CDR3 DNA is TGCGCCAGCAGGGCTGAGGGGAGCCTCTACAATGAGCAGTTCTTC.

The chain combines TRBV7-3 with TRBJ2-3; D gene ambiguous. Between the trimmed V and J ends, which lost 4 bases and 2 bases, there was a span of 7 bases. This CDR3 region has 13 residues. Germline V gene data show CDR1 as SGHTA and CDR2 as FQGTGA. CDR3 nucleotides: TGTGCCAGCAGCTCCGACAACACAGATACGCAGTATTTT. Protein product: CASSSDNTDTQYF. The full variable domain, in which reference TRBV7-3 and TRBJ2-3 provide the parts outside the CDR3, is GAGVSQTPSNKVTEKGKYVELRCDPISGHTALYWYRQSLGQGPEFLIYFQGTGAADDSGLPNDRFFAVRPEGSVSTLKIQRTERGDSAVYLCASSSDNTDTQYFGPGTRLTVL.

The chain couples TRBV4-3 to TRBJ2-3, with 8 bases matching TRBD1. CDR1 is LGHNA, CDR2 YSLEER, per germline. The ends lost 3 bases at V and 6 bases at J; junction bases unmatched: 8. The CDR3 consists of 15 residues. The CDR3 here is CASSHTQGAGDTQYF. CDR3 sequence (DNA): TGCGCCAGCAGCCATACTCAGGGGGCAGGGGATACGCAGTATTTT.

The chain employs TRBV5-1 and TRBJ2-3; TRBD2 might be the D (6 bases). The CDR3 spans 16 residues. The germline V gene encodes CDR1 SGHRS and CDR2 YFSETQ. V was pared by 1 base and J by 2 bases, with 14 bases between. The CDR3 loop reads CASSLRREAPTDTQYF. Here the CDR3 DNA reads TGCGCCAGCAGCTTGAGGCGGGAAGCTCCCACAGATACGCAGTATTTT.

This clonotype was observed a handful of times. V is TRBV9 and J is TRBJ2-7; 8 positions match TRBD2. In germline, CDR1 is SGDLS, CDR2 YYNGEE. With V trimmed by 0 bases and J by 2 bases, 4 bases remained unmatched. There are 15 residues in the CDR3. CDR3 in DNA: TGTGCCAGCAGCGTAGGGCGGGAGGCTCCCTACGAGCAGTACTTC. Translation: CASSVGREAPYEQYF.

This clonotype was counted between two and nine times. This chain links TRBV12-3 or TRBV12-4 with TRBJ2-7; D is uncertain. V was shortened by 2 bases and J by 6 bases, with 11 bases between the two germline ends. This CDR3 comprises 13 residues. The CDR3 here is CASSLRRLGEQYF. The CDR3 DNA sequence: TGTGCCAGCAGTTTAAGGAGATTGGGCGAGCAGTACTTC.

In nucleotides, the CDR3 is TGCGCCAGCAGCTTGGAGGTGGCCCAAGAGACCCAGTACTTC. Amino acids: CASSLEVAQETQYF. V and J are TRBV5-1 and TRBJ2-5; unclear D gene. This CDR3 is 14 amino acids long. CDR1 SGHRS and CDR2 YFSETQ come from the germline V gene. With 0 bases removed from V and 1 base from J, the gap between germline ends came to 7 bases.

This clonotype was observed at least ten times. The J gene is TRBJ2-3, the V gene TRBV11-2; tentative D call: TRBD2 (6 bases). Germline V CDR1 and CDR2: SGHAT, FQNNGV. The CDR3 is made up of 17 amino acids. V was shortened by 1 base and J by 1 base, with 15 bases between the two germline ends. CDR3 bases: TGTGCCAGCAGCTTAGGGGGTGCGGGGCGCGGCACAGATACGCAGTATTTT. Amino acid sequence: CASSLGGAGRGTDTQYF.

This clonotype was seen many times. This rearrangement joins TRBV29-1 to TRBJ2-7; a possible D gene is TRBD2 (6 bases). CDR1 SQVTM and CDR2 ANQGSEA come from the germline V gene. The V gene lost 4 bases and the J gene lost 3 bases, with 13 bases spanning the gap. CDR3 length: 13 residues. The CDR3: CSVGGRHGYEQYF. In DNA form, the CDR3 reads TGCAGCGTTGGAGGGAGGCACGGCTACGAGCAGTACTTC.

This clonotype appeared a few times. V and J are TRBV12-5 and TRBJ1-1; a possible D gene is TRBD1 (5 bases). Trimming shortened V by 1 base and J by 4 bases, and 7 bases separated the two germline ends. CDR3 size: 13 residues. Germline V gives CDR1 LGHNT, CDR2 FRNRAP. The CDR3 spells CASGLGGITEAFF. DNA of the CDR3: TGTGCTAGTGGTTTGGGGGGCATCACTGAAGCTTTCTTT.

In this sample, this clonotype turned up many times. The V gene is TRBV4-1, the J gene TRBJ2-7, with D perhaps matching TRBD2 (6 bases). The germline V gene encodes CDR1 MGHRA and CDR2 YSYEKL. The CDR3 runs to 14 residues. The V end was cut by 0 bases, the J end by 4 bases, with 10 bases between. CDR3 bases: TGCGCCAGCAGCCAAGATATTGGGGGGTACGAGCAGTACTTC. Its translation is CASSQDIGGYEQYF.

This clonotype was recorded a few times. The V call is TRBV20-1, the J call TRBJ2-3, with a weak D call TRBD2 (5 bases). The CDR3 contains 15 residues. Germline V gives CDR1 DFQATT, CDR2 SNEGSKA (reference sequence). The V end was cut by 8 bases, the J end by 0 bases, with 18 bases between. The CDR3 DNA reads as TGCAGTTTCTCCAGTGGCGGGCCTAGCACAGATACGCAGTATTTT. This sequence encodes CSFSSGGPSTDTQYF.

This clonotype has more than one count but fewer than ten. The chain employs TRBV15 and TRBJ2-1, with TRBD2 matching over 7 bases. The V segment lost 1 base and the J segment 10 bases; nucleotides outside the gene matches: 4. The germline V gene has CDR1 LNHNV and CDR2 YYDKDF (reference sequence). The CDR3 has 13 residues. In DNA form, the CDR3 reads TGTGCCACCAGCAGAGCTGGGCGGGAGGAGCAGTTCTTC. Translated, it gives CATSRAGREEQFF.

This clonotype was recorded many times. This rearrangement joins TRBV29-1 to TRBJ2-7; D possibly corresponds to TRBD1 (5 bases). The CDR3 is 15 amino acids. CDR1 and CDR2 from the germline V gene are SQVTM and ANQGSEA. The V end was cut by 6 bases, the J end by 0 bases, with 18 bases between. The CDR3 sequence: CSVVPGSKSSYEQYF. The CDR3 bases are TGCAGCGTGGTGCCAGGGTCCAAGAGCTCCTACGAGCAGTACTTC.

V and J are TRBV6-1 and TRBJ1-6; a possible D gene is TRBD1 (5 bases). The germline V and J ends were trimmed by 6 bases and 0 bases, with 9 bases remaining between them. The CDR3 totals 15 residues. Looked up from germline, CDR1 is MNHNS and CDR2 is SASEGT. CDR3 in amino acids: CASRDMSSYNSPLHF. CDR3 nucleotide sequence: TGTGCCAGCAGGGACATGAGCTCCTATAATTCACCCCTCCACTTT.

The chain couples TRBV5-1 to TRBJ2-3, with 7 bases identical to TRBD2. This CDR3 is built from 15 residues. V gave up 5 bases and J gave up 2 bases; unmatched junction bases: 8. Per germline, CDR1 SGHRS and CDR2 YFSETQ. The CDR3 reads CASRTGLSLTDTQYF. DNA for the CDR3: TGCGCCAGCAGAACGGGACTATCACTCACAGATACGCAGTATTTT.

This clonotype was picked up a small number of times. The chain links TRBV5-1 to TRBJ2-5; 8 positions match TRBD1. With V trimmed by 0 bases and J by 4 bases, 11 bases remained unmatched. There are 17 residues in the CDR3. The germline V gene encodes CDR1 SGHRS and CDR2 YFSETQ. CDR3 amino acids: CASSLAPGTGSGETQYF. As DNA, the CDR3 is TGCGCCAGCAGCTTGGCCCCGGGGACAGGTTCTGGAGAGACCCAGTACTTC.

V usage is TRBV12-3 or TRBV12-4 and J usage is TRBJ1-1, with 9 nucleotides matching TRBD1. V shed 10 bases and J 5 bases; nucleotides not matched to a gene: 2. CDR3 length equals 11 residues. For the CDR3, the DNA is TGTGCCATTGGGACAGGGACTGAAGCTTTCTTT. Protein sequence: CAIGTGTEAFF.

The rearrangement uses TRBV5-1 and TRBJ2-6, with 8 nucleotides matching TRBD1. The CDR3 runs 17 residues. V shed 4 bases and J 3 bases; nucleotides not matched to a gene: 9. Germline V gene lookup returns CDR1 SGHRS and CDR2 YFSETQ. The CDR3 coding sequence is TGCGCCAGCAGCGTGACAGGGGTTTACGGTGGGGCCAACGTCCTGACTTTC. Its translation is CASSVTGVYGGANVLTF.

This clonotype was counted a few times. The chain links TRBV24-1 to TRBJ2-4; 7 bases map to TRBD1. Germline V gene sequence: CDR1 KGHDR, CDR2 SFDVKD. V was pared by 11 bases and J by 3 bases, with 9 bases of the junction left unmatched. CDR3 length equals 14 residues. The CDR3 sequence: CAKQDRVYKNIQYF. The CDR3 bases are TGTGCCAAACAAGACAGGGTATACAAAAACATTCAGTACTTC.

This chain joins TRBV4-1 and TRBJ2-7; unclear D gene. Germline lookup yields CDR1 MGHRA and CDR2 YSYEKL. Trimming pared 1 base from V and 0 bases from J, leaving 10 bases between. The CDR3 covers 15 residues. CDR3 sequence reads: CASSQVESFSYEQYF. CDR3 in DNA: TGCGCCAGCAGCCAAGTAGAATCCTTCTCCTACGAGCAGTACTTC.

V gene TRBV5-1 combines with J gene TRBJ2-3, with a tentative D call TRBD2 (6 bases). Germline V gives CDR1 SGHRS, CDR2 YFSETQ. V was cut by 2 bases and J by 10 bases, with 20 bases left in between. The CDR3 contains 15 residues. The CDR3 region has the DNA TGCGCCAGCAGCTTCAGTAGCGGTACCTCACGGGCGCAGTATTTT. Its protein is CASSFSSGTSRAQYF. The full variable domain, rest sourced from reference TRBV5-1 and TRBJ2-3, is KAGVTQTPRYLIKTRGQQVTLSCSPISGHRSVSWYQQTPGQGLQFLFEYFSETQRNKGNFPGRFSGRQFSNSRSEMNVSTLELGDSALYLCASSFSSGTSRAQYFGPGTRLTVL.

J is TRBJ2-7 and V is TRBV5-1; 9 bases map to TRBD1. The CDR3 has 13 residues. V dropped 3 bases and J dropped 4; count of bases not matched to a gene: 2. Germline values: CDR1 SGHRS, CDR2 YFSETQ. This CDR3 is CASSWTGVYEQYF. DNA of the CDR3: TGCGCCAGCAGCTGGACAGGGGTGTACGAGCAGTACTTC.

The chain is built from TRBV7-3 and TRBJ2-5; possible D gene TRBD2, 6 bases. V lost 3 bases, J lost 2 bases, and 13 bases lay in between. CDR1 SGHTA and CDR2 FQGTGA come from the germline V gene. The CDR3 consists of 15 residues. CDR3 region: CASSFMGGAQETQYF. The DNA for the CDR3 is TGTGCCAGCAGCTTCATGGGGGGAGCACAAGAGACCCAGTACTTC.

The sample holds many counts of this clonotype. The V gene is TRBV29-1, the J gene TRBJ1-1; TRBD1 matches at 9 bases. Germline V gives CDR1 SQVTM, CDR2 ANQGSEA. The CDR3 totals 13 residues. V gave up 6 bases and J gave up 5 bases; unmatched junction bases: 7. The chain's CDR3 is CSVAGQGGTEAFF. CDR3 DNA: TGCAGCGTCGCGGGACAGGGAGGTACTGAAGCTTTCTTT.

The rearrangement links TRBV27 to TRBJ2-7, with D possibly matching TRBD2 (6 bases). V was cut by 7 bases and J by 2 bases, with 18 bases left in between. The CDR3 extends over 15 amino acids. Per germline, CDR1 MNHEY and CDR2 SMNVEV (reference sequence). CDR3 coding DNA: TGTGCCAGCACCACCCCGGGAGTTCCCCCCTACGAGCAGTACTTC. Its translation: CASTTPGVPPYEQYF.

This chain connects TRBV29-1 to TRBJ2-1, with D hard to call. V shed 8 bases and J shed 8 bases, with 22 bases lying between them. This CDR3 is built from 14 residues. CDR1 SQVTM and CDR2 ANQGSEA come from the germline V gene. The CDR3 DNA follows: TGCAGCCACCGGGTCCTCACACGGATCGATGAGCAGTTCTTC. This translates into CSHRVLTRIDEQFF.

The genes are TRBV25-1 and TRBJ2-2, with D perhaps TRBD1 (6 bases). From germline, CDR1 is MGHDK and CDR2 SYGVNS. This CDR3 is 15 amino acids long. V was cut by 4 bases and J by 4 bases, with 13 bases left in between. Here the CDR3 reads CASSGEQGITGELFF. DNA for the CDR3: TGTGCCAGCAGTGGCGAACAGGGTATCACCGGGGAGCTGTTTTTT.